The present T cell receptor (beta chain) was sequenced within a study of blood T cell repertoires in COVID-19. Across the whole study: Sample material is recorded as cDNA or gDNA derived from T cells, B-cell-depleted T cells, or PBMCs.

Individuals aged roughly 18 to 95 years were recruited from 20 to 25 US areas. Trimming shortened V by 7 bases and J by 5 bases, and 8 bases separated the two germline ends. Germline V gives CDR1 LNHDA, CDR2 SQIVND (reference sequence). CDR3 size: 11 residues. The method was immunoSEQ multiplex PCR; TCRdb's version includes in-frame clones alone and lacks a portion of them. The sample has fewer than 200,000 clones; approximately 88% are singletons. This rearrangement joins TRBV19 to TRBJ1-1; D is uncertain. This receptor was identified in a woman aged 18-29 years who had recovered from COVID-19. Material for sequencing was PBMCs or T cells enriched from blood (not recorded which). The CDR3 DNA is TGTGCCAGTAATGTGAGAACTGAAGCTTTCTTT. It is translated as CASNVRTEAFF.